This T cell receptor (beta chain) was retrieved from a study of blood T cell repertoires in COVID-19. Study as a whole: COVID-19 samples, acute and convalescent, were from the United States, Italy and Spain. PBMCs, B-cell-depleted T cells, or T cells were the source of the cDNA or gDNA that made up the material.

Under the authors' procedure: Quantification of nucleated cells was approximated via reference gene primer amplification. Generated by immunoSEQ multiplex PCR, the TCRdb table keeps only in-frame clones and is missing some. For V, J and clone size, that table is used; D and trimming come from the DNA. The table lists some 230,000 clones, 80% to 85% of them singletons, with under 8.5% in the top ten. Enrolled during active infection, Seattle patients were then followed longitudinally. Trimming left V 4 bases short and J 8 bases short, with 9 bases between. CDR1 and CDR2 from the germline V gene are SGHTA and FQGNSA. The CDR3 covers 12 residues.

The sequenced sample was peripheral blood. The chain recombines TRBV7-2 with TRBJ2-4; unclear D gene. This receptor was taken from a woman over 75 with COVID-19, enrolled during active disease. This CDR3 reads CASSSPRDIQYF. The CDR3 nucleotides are TGTGCCAGCAGCTCCCCCCGGGACATTCAGTACTTC.